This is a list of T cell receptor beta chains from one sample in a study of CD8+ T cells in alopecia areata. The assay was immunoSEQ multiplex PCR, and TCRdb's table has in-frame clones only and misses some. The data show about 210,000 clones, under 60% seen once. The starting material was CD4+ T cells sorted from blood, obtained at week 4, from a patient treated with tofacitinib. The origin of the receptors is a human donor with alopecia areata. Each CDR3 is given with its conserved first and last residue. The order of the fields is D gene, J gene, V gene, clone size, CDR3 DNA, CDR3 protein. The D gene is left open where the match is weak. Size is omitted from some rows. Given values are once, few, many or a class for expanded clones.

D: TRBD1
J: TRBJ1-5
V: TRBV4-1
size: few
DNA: TGCGCCAGCAGCCAAGATAAGGGACAGTACAATCAGCCCCAGCATTTT
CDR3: CASSQDKGQYNQPQHF

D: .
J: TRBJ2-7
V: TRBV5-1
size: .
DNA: TGCGCCAGCAGCTTGGGGACCGCCCGGAGCTACGAGCAGTACTTC
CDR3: CASSLGTARSYEQYF

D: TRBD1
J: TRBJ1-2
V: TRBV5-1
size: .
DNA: TGCGCCAGCAGTCCCGGGACAGGGGCCAACTATGGCTACACCTTC
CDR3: CASSPGTGANYGYTF

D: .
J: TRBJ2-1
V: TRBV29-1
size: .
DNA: TGCAGCGTTGGGCAGCCAGAGCAGTTCTTC
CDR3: CSVGQPEQFF

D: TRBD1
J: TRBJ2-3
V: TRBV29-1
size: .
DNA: TGCAGCGACATCCCAGGGGGTGGCCGAGATACGCAGTATTTT
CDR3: CSDIPGGGRDTQYF

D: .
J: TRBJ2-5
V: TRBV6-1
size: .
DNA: TGTGCCAGCAGTGAAGCGCTTCGGGCTCCAGGGGAGACCCAGTACTTC
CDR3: CASSEALRAPGETQYF

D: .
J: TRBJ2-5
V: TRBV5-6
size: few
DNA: TGTGCCAGCAGCTCCGATGGAGCGTACCAAGAGACCCAGTACTTC
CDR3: CASSSDGAYQETQYF

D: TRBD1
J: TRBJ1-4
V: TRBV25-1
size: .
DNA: TGTGCCAGCAGTGACCCAAACAGGGGGCAGACTAATGAAAAACTGTTTTTT
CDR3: CASSDPNRGQTNEKLFF

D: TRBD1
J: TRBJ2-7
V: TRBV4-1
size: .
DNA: TGCGCCAGCAGCCAAGCTGGTGGGACAGGGCCCTACGAGCAGTACTTC
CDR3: CASSQAGGTGPYEQYF

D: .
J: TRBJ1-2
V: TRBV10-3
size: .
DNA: TGTGCCACGGGGTGGGCAGGGGCCAACTATGGCTACACCTTC
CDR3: CATGWAGANYGYTF

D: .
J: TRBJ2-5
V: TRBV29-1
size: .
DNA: TGCAGCGGAGCCGGGACTGCCAAAGAGACCCAGTACTTC
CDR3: CSGAGTAKETQYF

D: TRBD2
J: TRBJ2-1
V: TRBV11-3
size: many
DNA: TGTGCCAGCAGCTTAGAGGCGGGGCGGGGGTCCTACAATGAGCAGTTCTTC
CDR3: CASSLEAGRGSYNEQFF

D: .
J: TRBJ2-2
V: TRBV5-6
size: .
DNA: TGTGCCAGCAGCCCAAGTCCGCGTGACGGGGAGCTGTTTTTT
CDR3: CASSPSPRDGELFF

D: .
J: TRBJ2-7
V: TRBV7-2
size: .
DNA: TGTGCCAGCAGCTTAGCGCGGCAGAGTTACGAGCAGTACTTC
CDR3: CASSLARQSYEQYF

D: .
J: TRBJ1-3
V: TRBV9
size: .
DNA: TGTGCCAGCAGCGTAGATCTCCGGGCTCTCTCTGGAAACACCATATATTTT
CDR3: CASSVDLRALSGNTIYF

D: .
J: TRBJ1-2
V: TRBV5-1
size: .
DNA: TGCGCCAGCAGCTTGAGAGAACAGGGCGGCTACACCTTC
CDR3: CASSLREQGGYTF

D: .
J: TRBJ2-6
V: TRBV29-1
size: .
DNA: TGCAGCGTTGCACAGGGGGGGAACTCTGGGGCCAACGTCCTGACTTTC
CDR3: CSVAQGGNSGANVLTF

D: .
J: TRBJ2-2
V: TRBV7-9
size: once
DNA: TGTGCCGGGGGCAACACCGGGGAGCTGTTTTTT
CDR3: CAGGNTGELFF

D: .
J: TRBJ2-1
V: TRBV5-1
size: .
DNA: TGCGCCAGCAGCTTGAACGGGGGTATTACGAATGAGCAGTTCTTC
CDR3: CASSLNGGITNEQFF

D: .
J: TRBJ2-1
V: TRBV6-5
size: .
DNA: TGTGCCAGTATCTCCGGGACTGGAACGCACAATGAGCAGTTCTTC
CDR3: CASISGTGTHNEQFF

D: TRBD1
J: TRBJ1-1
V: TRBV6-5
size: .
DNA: TGTGCCAGCAGGACAGGGAGAGCTTTCTTT
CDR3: CASRTGRAFF

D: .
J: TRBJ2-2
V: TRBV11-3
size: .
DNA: TGTGCCAGCAGCTTAGCTGCGGTGAACACCGGGGAGCTGTTTTTT
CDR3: CASSLAAVNTGELFF

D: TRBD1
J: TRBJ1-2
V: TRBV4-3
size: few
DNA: TGCGCCAGCAGCCAAGAGGGACAGGGGAACTATGGCTACACCTTC
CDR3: CASSQEGQGNYGYTF

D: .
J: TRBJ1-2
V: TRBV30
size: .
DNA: TGTGCCTGGAAGGACACAAACTATGGCTACACCTTC
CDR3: CAWKDTNYGYTF

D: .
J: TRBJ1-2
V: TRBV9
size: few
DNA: TGTGCCAGCAGCGTAGCGGACAGCCTCCTCTATGGCTACACCTTC
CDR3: CASSVADSLLYGYTF

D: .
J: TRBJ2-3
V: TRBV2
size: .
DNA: TGTGCCAGCAAGTTGGGGACAGATACGCAGTATTTT
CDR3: CASKLGTDTQYF

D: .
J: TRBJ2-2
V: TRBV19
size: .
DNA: TGTGCCAGTAGTCGCAGAGCACTCACCGGGGAGCTGTTTTTT
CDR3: CASSRRALTGELFF

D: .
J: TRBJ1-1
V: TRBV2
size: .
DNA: TGTGCCAGCGGAAGAGACAGCTTGCCGAACACTGAAGCTTTCTTT
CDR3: CASGRDSLPNTEAFF

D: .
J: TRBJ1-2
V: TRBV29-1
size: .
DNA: TGCAGCGTTGAAGAACAGACGGGGGGTGGCTACACCTTC
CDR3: CSVEEQTGGGYTF

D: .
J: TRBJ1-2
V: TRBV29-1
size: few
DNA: TGCAGGTGGGACGTGGCTAACTATGGCTACACCTTC
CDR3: CRWDVANYGYTF

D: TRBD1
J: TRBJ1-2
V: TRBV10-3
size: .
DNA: TGTGCCATCAGTACGGACAGGGGTGACTATGGCTACACCTTC
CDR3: CAISTDRGDYGYTF

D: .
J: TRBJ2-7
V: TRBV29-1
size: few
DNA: TGCAGCCCGGACACCGAGCAGTACTTC
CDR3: CSPDTEQYF

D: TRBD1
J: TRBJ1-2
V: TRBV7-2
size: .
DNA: TGTGCCAGCAGCTTTCGGGGACAGGGGAAATATGGCTACACCTTC
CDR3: CASSFRGQGKYGYTF

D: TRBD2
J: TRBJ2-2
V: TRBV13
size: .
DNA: TGTGCCAGCAGTTCACGGACTAGCGGAAAAACCGGGGAGCTGTTTTTT
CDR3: CASSSRTSGKTGELFF

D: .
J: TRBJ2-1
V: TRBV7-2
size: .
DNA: TGTGCCAGCAGCTTGTTGGACAGAGGGTACAATGAGCAGTTCTTC
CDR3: CASSLLDRGYNEQFF

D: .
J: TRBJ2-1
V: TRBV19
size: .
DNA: TGTGCCACCCAATTCTTGGGGGACCACAATGAGCAGTTCTTC
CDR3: CATQFLGDHNEQFF

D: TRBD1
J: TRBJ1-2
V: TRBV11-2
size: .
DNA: TGTGCCAGCAGCTTAGATTGGGGACAGCTATATGGCTACACCTTC
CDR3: CASSLDWGQLYGYTF

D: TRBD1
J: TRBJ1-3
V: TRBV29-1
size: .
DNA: TGCAGCGCCAAGACAGGGGTCAACTCTGGAAACACCATATATTTT
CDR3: CSAKTGVNSGNTIYF

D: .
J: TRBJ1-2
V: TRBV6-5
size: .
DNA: TGTGCCAGCAGTTACTCGGGGGGAACTAACTATGGCTACACCTTC
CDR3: CASSYSGGTNYGYTF

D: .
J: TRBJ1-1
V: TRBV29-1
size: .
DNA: TGCAGCGTTGTCAGGAAGTTGAACACTGAAGCTTTCTTT
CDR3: CSVVRKLNTEAFF

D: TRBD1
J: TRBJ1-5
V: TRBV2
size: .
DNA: TGTGCCAGCCGGGACAGGGCAGGAGGAAGCAATCAGCCCCAGCATTTT
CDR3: CASRDRAGGSNQPQHF

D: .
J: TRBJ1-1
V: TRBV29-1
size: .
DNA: TGCAGCGGTCAAACAGGGTCGGCGAACACTGAAGCTTTCTTT
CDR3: CSGQTGSANTEAFF

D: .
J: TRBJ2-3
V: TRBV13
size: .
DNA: TGTGCCAGCAGCCGACAGGAGGGCTGGGGCACAGATACGCAGTATTTT
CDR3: CASSRQEGWGTDTQYF

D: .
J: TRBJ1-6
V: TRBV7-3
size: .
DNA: TGTGCCAGCAGCCTCGGACTGAGTTCACCCCTCCACTTT
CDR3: CASSLGLSSPLHF

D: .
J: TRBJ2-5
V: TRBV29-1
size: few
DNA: TGCAGCGAAAACTTTGGGGGGACCCAGTACTTC
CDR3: CSENFGGTQYF

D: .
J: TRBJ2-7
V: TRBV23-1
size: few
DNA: TGCGCCAGGACATTCGGCCTCTACGAGCAGTACTTC
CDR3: CARTFGLYEQYF

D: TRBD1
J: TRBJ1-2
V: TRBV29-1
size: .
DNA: TGCAGCGTTGTGACACAGGGGGCGAATGGCTACACCTTC
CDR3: CSVVTQGANGYTF

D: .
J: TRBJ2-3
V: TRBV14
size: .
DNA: TGTGCCAGCAGCCAAGATTCGCACAGCACAGATACGCAGTATTTT
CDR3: CASSQDSHSTDTQYF

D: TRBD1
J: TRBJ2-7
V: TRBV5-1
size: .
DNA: TGCGCCAGCAGCATCGGACAGGGGGCAAGCGAGCAGTACTTC
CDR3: CASSIGQGASEQYF

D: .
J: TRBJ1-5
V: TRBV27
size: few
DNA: TGTGCCAGCAGCGAATTAACAGGGCAGAATCAGCCCCAGCATTTT
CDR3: CASSELTGQNQPQHF

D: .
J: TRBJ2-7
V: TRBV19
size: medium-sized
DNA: TGTGCCAGTAGTATCAACGACTACGAGCAGTACTTC
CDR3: CASSINDYEQYF

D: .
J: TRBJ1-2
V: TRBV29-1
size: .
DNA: TGCAGCGTTGATGACAGGACTAACTATGGCTACACCTTC
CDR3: CSVDDRTNYGYTF

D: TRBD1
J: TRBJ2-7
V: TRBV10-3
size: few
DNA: TGTGCCATCAATACCCCGGGACAGGGCACCTACGAGCAGTACTTC
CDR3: CAINTPGQGTYEQYF

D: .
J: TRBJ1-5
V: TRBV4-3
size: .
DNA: TGCGCCAGCAGCCAAGATTGGGGGAGCAATCAGCCCCAGCATTTT
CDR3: CASSQDWGSNQPQHF

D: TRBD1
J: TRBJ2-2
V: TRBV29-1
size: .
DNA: TGCAGCGTCCGACAGGGGGTGAACGCGAACACCGGGGAGCTGTTTTTT
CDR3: CSVRQGVNANTGELFF

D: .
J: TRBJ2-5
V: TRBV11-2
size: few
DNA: TGTGCCAGCAGCTTAGCGTTATTCCCGGAGACCCAGTACTTC
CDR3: CASSLALFPETQYF

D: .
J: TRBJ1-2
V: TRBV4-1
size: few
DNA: TGCGCCAGCAGCCAAGATTGGGTCAGTAACTATGGCTACACCTTC
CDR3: CASSQDWVSNYGYTF

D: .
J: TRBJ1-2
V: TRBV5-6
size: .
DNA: TGTGCCAGCAGCTTGGAGGGCAGTCCCTATGGCTACACCTTC
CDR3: CASSLEGSPYGYTF

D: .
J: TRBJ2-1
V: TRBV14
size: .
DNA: TGTGCCAGCAGCCAAGCCCCATGGGCGAGCTCCTACAATGAGCAGTTCTTC
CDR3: CASSQAPWASSYNEQFF

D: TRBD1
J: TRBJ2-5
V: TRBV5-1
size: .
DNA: TGCGCCAGCAGGCAACCAGGGGGCGTGGAGACCCAGTACTTC
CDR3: CASRQPGGVETQYF